The 15 T cell receptor beta chains listed next were all sequenced from one sample in a study of blood T cells in healthy people across ages. The second PCR ran roughly 7 to 12 cycles with a sample-barcoded 5' primer and J-beta primers. One entry per CDR3 protein, called by TCRdb with MiXCR from the 5' RACE reads. The sample has 1.5 million to 2 million distinct CDR3 sequences; roughly 32% are singletons. Input material: blood. Receptor source: a woman in her twenties or thirties in good health.

This clonotype was seen many times. CDR3: CASSVVSTDTQYF. The CDR3 DNA reads TGTGCCAGCAGCGTAGTAAGCACAGATACGCAGTATTTT. The chain uses TRBV9 and TRBJ2-3; D gene unclear. The CDR3 extends over 13 amino acids. The V gene's germline CDR1 is SGDLS and CDR2 YYNGEE. V lost 0 bases to trimming and J lost 0 bases, with 2 bases between them.

The rearrangement uses TRBV6-5 and TRBJ2-5; 11 bases map to TRBD2. The ends lost 7 bases at V and 6 bases at J; junction bases unmatched: 7. This CDR3 has 14 amino acids. The germline V gene has CDR1 MNHEY and CDR2 SVGAGI. CDR3 nucleotide sequence: TGTGCCAGCACCCCTAGCGGGAGGAGGCAGACCCAGTACTTC. Its protein product is CASTPSGRRQTQYF.

This clonotype was detected only once. The chain couples TRBV6-6 to TRBJ1-1, with 9 bases lining up with TRBD1. V lost 5 bases to trimming and J lost 4 bases; unmatched junction nucleotides: 11. The CDR3 sequence is 16 residues long. From germline, CDR1 is MNHNY and CDR2 SVGAGI (reference sequence). The CDR3 is CASSPTGGAGFTEAFF. For the CDR3, the DNA is TGTGCCAGCAGTCCAACAGGGGGCGCGGGGTTCACTGAAGCTTTCTTT.

This clonotype was found once. The chain joins TRBV30 to TRBJ1-6; 7 positions agree with TRBD1. Per the germline V gene, CDR1 is GTSNPN and CDR2 is SVGIG (reference sequence). Germline trimming cut 5 bases from V and 1 base from J; bases unmatched to any gene: 8. The CDR3 sequence is 16 residues long. The CDR3: CAWEEGATSYNSPLHF. DNA of the CDR3: TGTGCCTGGGAGGAGGGGGCTACGTCCTATAATTCACCCCTCCACTTT.

This clonotype was recorded a few times. The rearrangement uses TRBV20-1 and TRBJ2-3; 7 positions match TRBD2. This CDR3 has 14 residues. Trimming cost V 1 base and J 4 bases; bases outside gene matches: 5. Germline values: CDR1 DFQATT, CDR2 SNEGSKA (reference sequence). CDR3 amino acids: CSARVRLAPDTQYF. As DNA, the CDR3 is TGCAGTGCTAGAGTACGACTAGCTCCAGATACGCAGTATTTT.

This clonotype has just a few counts. This sequence joins TRBV5-1 and TRBJ2-3; 7 bases line up with TRBD2. The J segment lost 2 bases and the V segment lost 4 bases, leaving 10 bases of the junction unmatched. Germline assignment: CDR1 SGHRS and CDR2 YFSETQ. The CDR3 length is 16 residues. Written as DNA, the CDR3 is TGCGCCAGCAGCACGCAAGCGGGGACTTACACAGATACGCAGTATTTT. Translation gives CASSTQAGTYTDTQYF.

Only a few counts were recorded for this clonotype. The V call is TRBV5-5, the J call TRBJ2-7; no clear D gene. The V end was cut by 7 bases, the J end by 3 bases, with 11 bases between. The CDR3 totals 12 residues. Germline V gene data show CDR1 as SGHKS and CDR2 as YYEKEE (reference sequence). The CDR3 nucleotides are TGTGCCAGCTCTCCTTTCGTCTACGAGCAGTACTTC. Protein: CASSPFVYEQYF.

This clonotype was counted at least ten times. The chain is built from TRBV12-3 or TRBV12-4 and TRBJ2-5; no reliable D call. V dropped 8 bases and J dropped 4 bases, with 8 bases sitting between them. The CDR3 is 11 residues long. The chain's CDR3 is CASARLETQYF. Written as DNA, the CDR3 is TGTGCCAGCGCGAGGTTAGAGACCCAGTACTTC.

This clonotype was seen more than once but under ten times. V usage is TRBV5-1 and J usage is TRBJ2-1; 9 nucleotides agree with TRBD1. The CDR3 is made up of 16 amino acids. V lost 1 base to trimming and J lost 5 bases; unmatched junction nucleotides: 7. From germline, CDR1 is SGHRS and CDR2 YFSETQ. DNA for the CDR3: TGCGCCAGCAGCTTGACCCCGGGACAGGGCCACAATGAGCAGTTCTTC. It codes for CASSLTPGQGHNEQFF.

The chain recombines TRBV28 with TRBJ2-7; D unresolved. The CDR3 covers 13 residues. Trimming took 4 bases from V and 5 from J, leaving 12 bases between them. CDR1 is MDHEN, CDR2 SYDVKM, per germline. CDR3 in DNA: TGTGCCAGCAGTTACAGACCTACGAACGAGCAGTACTTC. This encodes CASSYRPTNEQYF. Supplemented by reference TRBV28 and TRBJ2-7, the full variable domain reads DVKVTQSSRYLVKRTGEKVFLECVQDMDHENMFWYRQDPGLGLRLIYFSYDVKMKEKGDIPEGYSVSREKKERFSLILESASTNQTSMYLCASSYRPTNEQYFGPGTRLTVT.

This clonotype was seen a few times. The CDR3 protein is CASSPLEYEQYF. The CDR3 DNA sequence: TGTGCCAGCAGCCCCCTAGAGTACGAGCAGTACTTC. The chain uses TRBV11-2 and TRBJ2-5; no definite D call. The tail of the sequence fits TRBJ2-7 better, so the J call may be wrong. The CDR3 has 12 residues. Germline CDR1 and CDR2: SGHAT and FQNNGV.

A few counts support this clonotype. The chain has TRBV2 and TRBJ1-1, with D hard to call. The CDR3 consists of 14 residues. Germline CDR1 is SNHLY and CDR2 is FYNNEI. V lost 6 bases, J lost 5 bases, and 16 bases lay in between. CDR3 coding DNA: TGTGCCAGCAGCCCCATGGCTCTTTTGACTGAAGCTTTCTTT. This gives the protein CASSPMALLTEAFF.

The chain combines TRBV2 with TRBJ1-2; tentatively, D is TRBD1 (5 bases). CDR3 length: 13 amino acids. Trimming took 6 bases from V and 5 from J, leaving 13 bases between them. The V gene's germline CDR1 is SNHLY and CDR2 FYNNEI. The CDR3 sequence is CASSGTLEYGYTF. Here the CDR3 DNA reads TGTGCCAGCAGCGGGACCCTCGAATATGGCTACACCTTC. Together with reference TRBV2 and TRBJ1-2, the CDR3 gives the full variable domain: EPEVTQTPSHQVTQMGQEVILRCVPISNHLYFYWYRQILGQKVEFLVSFYNNEISEKSEIFDDQFSVERPDGSNFTLKIRSTKLEDSAMYFCASSGTLEYGYTFGSGTRLTVV.

This clonotype was seen a handful of times. This sequence joins TRBV7-3 and TRBJ1-5; D uncertain. From germline, CDR1 is SGHTA and CDR2 FQGTGA. V lost 6 bases and J lost 3, with 18 bases in between. The CDR3 runs to 16 residues. The CDR3 nucleotides read TGTGCCAGCAGACAAACCCCCTTAAGTATCAATCAGCCCCAGCATTTT. Amino acid sequence: CASRQTPLSINQPQHF.

The chain joins TRBV7-2 to TRBJ2-3; TRBD2 matches at 8 bases. CDR1 is SGHTA and CDR2 is FQGNSA in the germline V gene. The CDR3 consists of 15 residues. V gave up 3 bases and J gave up 4 bases; unmatched junction bases: 6. Here the CDR3 reads CASSFGGADADTQYF. The CDR3 region has the DNA TGTGCCAGCAGCTTCGGGGGGGCTGATGCAGATACGCAGTATTTT. The complete variable domain, with remaining parts taken from reference TRBV7-2 and TRBJ2-3, reads GAGVSQSPSNKVTEKGKDVELRCDPISGHTALYWYRQSLGQGLEFLIYFQGNSAPDKSGLPSDRFSAERTGGSVSTLTIQRTQQEDSAVYLCASSFGGADADTQYFGPGTRLTVL.